Listed below are T cell receptor beta chains from one sample, sequenced in a study of shared clonotypes between healthy human individuals. Clones were sequenced by immunoSEQ multiplex PCR, and TCRdb holds only the in-frame ones, with some missing. The table shows approximately 500,000 clones, with approximately 95% occurring only once. The sample consisted of naive CD4+ T cells sorted from blood. The source of these receptors is a woman in her twenties or thirties in good health. The CDR3 runs from the conserved cysteine through the conserved F or W. D genes are given only for firm matches. Where a row states a size, it is once, few, many or the class of an expanded clone; other rows omit it.

size,J,V,D,DNA,CDR3
.,TRBJ2-7,TRBV25-1,.,TGTGCCAGCAGGGGGGAGCTTAGCTCCTACGAGCAGTACTTC,CASRGELSSYEQYF
.,TRBJ2-2,TRBV28,.,TGTGCCAGCAGTTTATCCCCCCGGAGCACCGGGGAGCTGTTTTTT,CASSLSPRSTGELFF
.,TRBJ2-3,TRBV5-1,TRBD1,TGCGCCAGCGAGGCAGGGGGTTCTGGCACAGATACGCAGTATTTT,CASEAGGSGTDTQYF
.,TRBJ1-1,TRBV5-5,.,TGTGCCAGCAGCTTGACAGTTAACACTGAAGCTTTCTTT,CASSLTVNTEAFF
.,TRBJ2-7,TRBV10-2,TRBD2,TGCGCCAGCACTGCTAGCGGGGCCTCCTACGAGCAGTACTTC,CASTASGASYEQYF
.,TRBJ2-3,TRBV2,TRBD1,TGTGCCAGCAGTGGCCGCCTGGGACAGGGTTCAGATACGCAGTATTTT,CASSGRLGQGSDTQYF
.,TRBJ2-7,TRBV5-6,TRBD2,TGTGCCAGCAGCTTTTTTGTGAGTTGGCGGGAGGCTTCCTACGAGCAGTACTTC,CASSFFVSWREASYEQYF
.,TRBJ1-1,TRBV18,.,TGTGCCAGCTCTCAGGGTATGAACACTGAAGCTTTCTTT,CASSQGMNTEAFF
.,TRBJ2-1,TRBV9,.,TGTGCCAGCAGCGTAGGGGTGGCCGGGGCCTACAATGAGCAGTTCTTC,CASSVGVAGAYNEQFF
.,TRBJ2-7,TRBV5-3,TRBD1,TGTGCCAGAAGCTGGAGGACAGGGCTAGACTACGAGCAGTACTTC,CARSWRTGLDYEQYF
.,TRBJ2-7,TRBV5-4,TRBD1,TGTGCCAGCAGCTTGGCCAGGGGGACAGGCAACTACGAGCAGTACTTC,CASSLARGTGNYEQYF
.,TRBJ2-4,TRBV2,TRBD2,TGTGCCAGCAGGACCCTAGCGGGAGGCGGGGACATTCAGTACTTC,CASRTLAGGGDIQYF
.,TRBJ2-3,TRBV5-6,.,TGTGCCAGCAGCTCAAAGAGCGGCACAGATACGCAGTATTTT,CASSSKSGTDTQYF
once,TRBJ2-7,TRBV5-1,.,TGCGCCAGCAGCCCTGACCACTACGAGCAGTACTTC,CASSPDHYEQYF
.,TRBJ2-3,TRBV7-9,.,TGTGCCAGCAGCCAACGACAGGCGGGCACAGATACGCAGTATTTT,CASSQRQAGTDTQYF
.,TRBJ1-1,TRBV5-6,.,TGTGCCAGCAGCTTGGACAGACTGAACACTGAAGCTTTCTTT,CASSLDRLNTEAFF
.,TRBJ2-7,TRBV9,TRBD2,TGTGCCAGCAGCTCCGGACTAGCGACCTACGAGCAGTACTTC,CASSSGLATYEQYF
.,TRBJ1-1,TRBV15,TRBD1,TGTGCCACCAGCGGTTTAGGACAGGGAAACACTGAAGCTTTCTTT,CATSGLGQGNTEAFF
.,TRBJ2-5,TRBV7-9,TRBD2,TGTGCCAGCAGCTTATTGATTAGCGGGCCCCAAGAGACCCAGTACTTC,CASSLLISGPQETQYF
.,TRBJ2-3,TRBV6-5,.,TGTGCCAGCAGTTACAGGGTTGGGGGTGATACGCAGTATTTT,CASSYRVGGDTQYF
.,TRBJ2-1,TRBV27,TRBD2,TGTGCCAGCAGTTTATTCCCCTCGCATAGCGGGTATTACAATGAGCAGTTCTTC,CASSLFPSHSGYYNEQFF
.,TRBJ1-5,TRBV6-1,.,TGTGCCAGCTTAGGACAGTTTCCCAATCAGCCCCAGCATTTT,CASLGQFPNQPQHF
.,TRBJ2-7,TRBV15,TRBD2,TGTGCCACCAGGGGAGAGAGCGGGATCTCCTACGAGCAGTACTTC,CATRGESGISYEQYF
.,TRBJ2-1,TRBV13,TRBD2,TGTGCCAGCAGCCGAGCGGGAGGAGGTGGGGAGCAGTTCTTC,CASSRAGGGGEQFF
once,TRBJ1-2,TRBV7-8,.,TGTGCCAGCAGCTTAGGTGGGGCAGGTGTGGCCTATGGCTACACCTTC,CASSLGGAGVAYGYTF
few,TRBJ2-5,TRBV9,.,TGTGCCAGCGGGGGGGAGACCCAGTACTTC,CASGGETQYF
.,TRBJ1-2,TRBV5-1,.,TGCGCCAGCAGCTTGGCCGGGGGATCGGACTATGGCTACACCTTC,CASSLAGGSDYGYTF
.,TRBJ2-2,TRBV19,.,TGTGCCAGTAGTATCCTAACTGGGGCCCCCGGGGAGCTGTTTTTT,CASSILTGAPGELFF
.,TRBJ2-7,TRBV27,TRBD1,TGTGCCAGCAGTTCACCGGGACAGGGGCGGTACGAGCAGTACTTC,CASSSPGQGRYEQYF
.,TRBJ1-5,TRBV7-6,.,TGTGCCAGCAGCAAGGGAGGGTATAGCAATCAGCCCCAGCATTTT,CASSKGGYSNQPQHF
.,TRBJ1-2,TRBV28,.,TGTGCCAGCAGTCAGGATCACAAGGTCTATGGCTACACCTTC,CASSQDHKVYGYTF
.,TRBJ1-6,TRBV29-1,.,TGCAGCGTTGGTCACAGGGAGAAGAGCCAAGATAATTCACCCCTCCACTTT,CSVGHREKSQDNSPLHF
.,TRBJ2-7,TRBV15,.,TGTGCCACCAGCAGAGATCGGGGCAAACCTACGCTCGAGCAGTACTTC,CATSRDRGKPTLEQYF
once,TRBJ2-7,TRBV4-1,TRBD2,TGCGCCAGCAGCCAAGCCGGGACTAGATCCTACGAGCAGTACTTC,CASSQAGTRSYEQYF
.,TRBJ2-2,TRBV6-6,TRBD2,TGTGCCAGCAGTACGGTAGCGGGAGAGGACGGGGAGCTGTTTTTT,CASSTVAGEDGELFF
.,TRBJ2-2,TRBV7-7,.,TGTGCCAGCAGCTTGTTGACAGGAGAAACCGGGGAGCTGTTTTTT,CASSLLTGETGELFF
.,TRBJ2-2,TRBV11-3,TRBD1,TGTGCCAGCAGCCTGACAGGGGCTGGCGGGGAGCTGTTTTTT,CASSLTGAGGELFF
.,TRBJ1-2,TRBV7-9,.,TGTGCCAGCAGCTTAGGCACAGGTTACTATGGCTACACCTTC,CASSLGTGYYGYTF
.,TRBJ2-1,TRBV25-1,.,TGTGCCAGCAGTCCCGCTGTGGGAGAGGGCTCCTACAATGAGCAGTTCTTC,CASSPAVGEGSYNEQFF
.,TRBJ2-7,TRBV6-5,.,TGTGCCAGCAGTCTTCAGGGACCTTTGGGCGAGCAGTACTTC,CASSLQGPLGEQYF
.,TRBJ1-1,TRBV11-2,.,TGTGCCTCCCGGGAGAACACTGAAGCTTTCTTT,CASRENTEAFF
.,TRBJ2-2,TRBV4-2,.,TGTGCCAGCAGCCAAGATGGCGGGATAAGGTCCGGGGAGCTGTTTTTT,CASSQDGGIRSGELFF
.,TRBJ2-7,TRBV5-4,.,TGTGCCAGCAGCCATGTTACGACGGGTGAGCAGTACTTC,CASSHVTTGEQYF
.,TRBJ1-1,TRBV11-2,.,TGTGCCAGCAGCTTACAGAACACTGAAGCTTTCTTT,CASSLQNTEAFF
.,TRBJ2-5,TRBV5-4,.,TGTGCCAGCGGTGGGGAGGCCCAAGAGACCCAGTACTTC,CASGGEAQETQYF
.,TRBJ2-2,TRBV11-2,TRBD1,TGTGCCAGCAGCGACCGACAGGGAATCGGGGAGCTGTTTTTT,CASSDRQGIGELFF
few,TRBJ2-7,TRBV5-1,.,TGCGCCAGCAGCTTGGACTACGAGCAGTACTTC,CASSLDYEQYF
.,TRBJ2-7,TRBV7-8,.,TGTGCCAGCAGCTTAGGGGATGTCTACGAGCAGTACTTC,CASSLGDVYEQYF
.,TRBJ2-7,TRBV10-3,.,TGTGCCATCAGTGAGGGCGGGTCCTACGAGCAGTACTTC,CAISEGGSYEQYF
.,TRBJ1-3,TRBV18,TRBD1,TGTGCCAGCTCACCCCCAGACAGGGCTGGAAACACCATATATTTT,CASSPPDRAGNTIYF
.,TRBJ1-1,TRBV30,.,TGTGCCTGGAGTGTATCTGGCGTTGAAGCTTTCTTT,CAWSVSGVEAFF
.,TRBJ1-2,TRBV5-4,.,TGTGCCAGCAGCTTGGACATAAAGGGGGATGGCTACACCTTC,CASSLDIKGDGYTF
.,TRBJ1-2,TRBV20-1,.,TGCAGTGTCCTTGGCTACACCTTC,CSVLGYTF
.,TRBJ2-6,TRBV14,.,TGTGCCAGCAGCCGGGGCAGTTACTCTGGGGCCAACGTCCTGACTTTC,CASSRGSYSGANVLTF
once,TRBJ2-7,TRBV4-2,TRBD2,TGTGCCAGCAGCCAAGCCGTCGGACTAGCGGGAATCGGCGAGCAGTACTTC,CASSQAVGLAGIGEQYF
.,TRBJ2-1,TRBV5-6,TRBD2,TGTGCCAGCAGCTTCCTAGCGGGACCCTACAATGAGCAGTTCTTC,CASSFLAGPYNEQFF
.,TRBJ2-5,TRBV28,.,TGTGCCAGCAGGGCAGGGGGGGCGCAAGAGACCCAGTACTTC,CASRAGGAQETQYF
few,TRBJ1-2,TRBV28,.,TGTGCCAGCAGTGTAGATAACTATGGCTACACCTTC,CASSVDNYGYTF
.,TRBJ1-2,TRBV5-5,.,TGTGCCAGCAGAGGACTAGCGGATAATACTAACTATGGCTACACCTTC,CASRGLADNTNYGYTF
.,TRBJ1-2,TRBV2,TRBD1,TGTGCCAGCAGTGAAAACAGGGGAGGTAACTATGGCTACACCTTC,CASSENRGGNYGYTF